The 23 T cell receptor beta chains given below trace back to one sample, sequenced in a study of blood T cell repertoires in COVID-19. The data were produced by immunoSEQ multiplex PCR, yet TCRdb's version contains in-frame clones alone and is incomplete. The table includes 250,000 to 300,000 clones, approximately 91% detected once. The sequencing sample was made of PBMCs or T cells enriched from blood (not recorded which). The receptor set was obtained from a woman aged 40 to 55 with acute COVID-19.

The rearrangement joins TRBV27 to TRBJ2-7; 7 bases line up with TRBD1. The junction had 5 bases not matched to a gene; V was cut back by 2 bases and J by 1 base. The CDR3 contains 15 residues. Germline loops: CDR1 MNHEY, CDR2 SMNVEV (reference sequence). In DNA form, the CDR3 reads TGTGCCAGCAGTTTAACCGGGACAGTTTCCTACGAGCAGTACTTC. Its protein is CASSLTGTVSYEQYF.

This chain links TRBV18 with TRBJ2-1, with 7 nucleotides matching TRBD1. The V gene end was trimmed by 6 bases and the J gene end by 4 bases; junction bases not matched to a gene: 9. CDR1 is KGHSH, CDR2 LQKENI, per germline. This CDR3 has 15 residues. The CDR3 coding sequence is TGTGCCAGCTCCCCCAGGGGGACAGTGTACAATGAGCAGTTCTTC. Translated: CASSPRGTVYNEQFF. The complete variable domain, with remaining parts taken from reference TRBV18 and TRBJ2-1, reads NAGVMQNPRHLVRRRGQEARLRCSPMKGHSHVYWYRQLPEEGLKFMVYLQKENIIDESGMPKERFSAEFPKEGPSILRIQQVVRGDSAAYFCASSPRGTVYNEQFFGPGTRLTVL.

This chain uses TRBV7-8 with TRBJ2-5; 9 bases align to TRBD2. The CDR3 is 17 residues long. Losses at the gene ends were 6 bases for V and 7 bases for J; bases not matched to a gene: 18. The germline gives CDR1 SGHVS, CDR2 FQNEAQ. The CDR3 protein is CASSPGVAGAVFSTQYF. CDR3 DNA: TGTGCCAGCAGTCCCGGGGTAGCGGGGGCCGTTTTCTCGACCCAGTACTTC.

The chain employs TRBV7-2 and TRBJ1-1; 8 bases line up with TRBD1. The CDR3 loop spans 17 amino acids. Germline CDR1 is SGHTA and CDR2 is FQGNSA. Trimming removed 3 bases from V and 0 bases from J; junction bases left unmatched: 9. CDR3 sequence reads: CASSFGGTGVMNTEAFF. The CDR3, as DNA: TGTGCCAGCAGCTTCGGGGGGACAGGTGTCATGAACACTGAAGCTTTCTTT. Using reference TRBV7-2 and TRBJ1-1 for the parts outside the CDR3, the full variable domain is GAGVSQSPSNKVTEKGKDVELRCDPISGHTALYWYRQSLGQGLEFLIYFQGNSAPDKSGLPSDRFSAERTGGSVSTLTIQRTQQEDSAVYLCASSFGGTGVMNTEAFFGQGTRLTVV.

This sequence joins TRBV28 and TRBJ1-2; 7 nucleotides line up with TRBD1. V was clipped by 6 bases and J by 4 bases; unmatched bases: 8. The length of the CDR3 is 14 residues. Per the germline V gene, CDR1 is MDHEN and CDR2 is SYDVKM. The CDR3 spells CASSAGDRAYGYTF. CDR3 sequence (DNA): TGTGCCAGCAGCGCAGGGGACAGAGCCTATGGCTACACCTTC.

The rearrangement links TRBV9 to TRBJ2-7; 14 positions match TRBD2. Per the germline V gene, CDR1 is SGDLS and CDR2 is YYNGEE. This CDR3 spans 19 amino acids. The trim removed 4 bases at V and 2 bases at J, leaving 14 bases unmatched. In DNA, the CDR3 is TGTGCCAGCAGCCCCCGACCAGCCGGGACTAGCGGGAGAGCCTACGAGCAGTACTTC. Protein product: CASSPRPAGTSGRAYEQYF. Variable domain in full (rest from reference TRBV9 and TRBJ2-7): DSGVTQTPKHLITATGQRVTLRCSPRSGDLSVYWYQQSLDQGLQFLIQYYNGEERAKGNILERFSAQQFPDLHSELNLSSLELGDSALYFCASSPRPAGTSGRAYEQYFGPGTRLTVT.

The chain joins TRBV5-1 to TRBJ1-1; TRBD1 matches 7 bases. Unmatched junction bases numbered 11, after V lost 0 bases and J lost 0 bases. The CDR3 is made up of 18 amino acids. Germline assignment: CDR1 SGHRS and CDR2 YFSETQ. The CDR3 region has the DNA TGCGCCAGCAGCTTGGGGGGACAGCGAGCTCTCCTGAACACTGAAGCTTTCTTT. This translates into CASSLGGQRALLNTEAFF.

V is TRBV19 and J is TRBJ2-2; no firm D call. V was clipped by 6 bases and J by 3 bases, with 8 bases between them. Germline V gene lookup returns CDR1 LNHDA and CDR2 SQIVND (reference sequence). The CDR3 runs 13 residues. The CDR3 coding sequence is TGTGCCAGTAGCCAAACTTACACCGGGGAGCTGTTTTTT. It codes for CASSQTYTGELFF.

The J gene is TRBJ2-3, the V gene TRBV7-9; TRBD2 agrees at 13 bases. This CDR3 comprises 17 residues. Trimming at V came to 5 bases and at J to 1 base, leaving 6 bases not matched to a gene. Germline CDR1 is SEHNR and CDR2 is FQNEAQ (reference sequence). The CDR3: CASSLGLAGARTDTQYF. The CDR3 DNA sequence: TGTGCCAGCAGCCTTGGACTAGCGGGGGCCCGCACAGATACGCAGTATTTT. Supplemented by reference TRBV7-9 and TRBJ2-3, the full variable domain reads DTGVSQNPRHKITKRGQNVTFRCDPISEHNRLYWYRQTLGQGPEFLTYFQNEAQLEKSRLLSDRFSAERPKGSFSTLEIQRTEQGDSAMYLCASSLGLAGARTDTQYFGPGTRLTVL.

This clone was seen a single time. The chain carries TRBV28 and TRBJ2-1, with TRBD1 as a possible D gene (6 bases). The CDR3 contains 15 residues. Germline CDR1 is MDHEN and CDR2 is SYDVKM. The V end lost 6 bases, the J end lost 2 bases, and 14 bases lay between the germline ends. CDR3 nucleotide sequence: TGTGCCAGCAGACTAAGGGACAACCCCTACAATGAGCAGTTCTTC. Translating it yields CASRLRDNPYNEQFF. The whole variable domain, filled in from reference TRBV28 and TRBJ2-1, reads DVKVTQSSRYLVKRTGEKVFLECVQDMDHENMFWYRQDPGLGLRLIYFSYDVKMKEKGDIPEGYSVSREKKERFSLILESASTNQTSMYLCASRLRDNPYNEQFFGPGTRLTVL.

This sequence joins TRBV5-6 and TRBJ1-1, with D unresolved. Germline assignment: CDR1 SGHDT and CDR2 YYEEEE. Trimming cost V 0 bases and J 3 bases, with 21 bases left between them. The CDR3 runs to 18 residues. As DNA, the CDR3 is TGTGCCAGCAGCTTGGGTCTGGCAGGCCATCAGGTTCACACTGAAGCTTTCTTT. Translated, it gives CASSLGLAGHQVHTEAFF.

V usage is TRBV9 and J usage is TRBJ2-7; D call uncertain. This CDR3 has 13 amino acids. Trimming pared 0 bases from V and 0 bases from J, leaving 4 bases between. Germline CDR1 is SGDLS and CDR2 is YYNGEE. CDR3 DNA: TGTGCCAGCAGCGTAGTAGTCTCCTACGAGCAGTACTTC. The encoded protein is CASSVVVSYEQYF.

This chain uses TRBV24-1 with TRBJ2-3; 9 bases match TRBD2. V shed 5 bases and J 0 bases; nucleotides not matched to a gene: 5. The CDR3 contains 16 residues. Germline V gene lookup returns CDR1 KGHDR and CDR2 SFDVKD. Written as DNA, the CDR3 is TGTGCCACCAGTGCCCCGCTAGCGGGGAGCACAGATACGCAGTATTTT. This translates into CATSAPLAGSTDTQYF.

For the CDR3, the DNA is TGCGCCAGCAGAATGGTAGCGGGAGCGAATGAGCAGTTCTTC. It is translated as CASRMVAGANEQFF. This chain uses TRBV4-3 with TRBJ2-1, with TRBD2 matching over 9 bases. CDR3 length: 14 residues. Looked up from germline, CDR1 is LGHNA and CDR2 is YSLEER. Losses at the gene ends were 6 bases for V and 7 bases for J; bases not matched to a gene: 7.

The genes are TRBV16 and TRBJ1-5; D is possibly TRBD1 (5 bases). Germline values: CDR1 KGHSY, CDR2 FQNENV. The length of the CDR3 is 15 residues. V gave up 2 bases and J gave up 2 bases, with 10 bases separating them. CDR3 sequence reads: CASSQPGGGNQPQHF. CDR3 DNA sequence: TGTGCCAGCAGCCAACCCGGGGGAGGCAATCAGCCCCAGCATTTT. The full variable domain, in which reference TRBV16 and TRBJ1-5 provide the parts outside the CDR3, is GEEVAQTPKHLVRGEGQKAKLYCAPIKGHSYVFWYQQVLKNEFKFLISFQNENVFDETGMPKERFSAKCLPNSPCSLEIQATKLEDSAVYFCASSQPGGGNQPQHFGDGTRLSIL.

The chain is built from TRBV18 and TRBJ1-2; tentative D call: TRBD1 (6 bases). Trimming removed 3 bases at V and 0 bases at J, with 14 bases between. The CDR3 consists of 16 residues. Germline CDR1 KGHSH, CDR2 LQKENI. CDR3 bases: TGTGCCAGCTCACCTATACAGGGCCCCTCTAACTATGGCTACACCTTC. The encoded protein is CASSPIQGPSNYGYTF.

This chain joins TRBV6-5 and TRBJ2-7; a possible D gene is TRBD2 (5 bases). Trimming removed 2 bases from V and 5 bases from J, with 19 bases in between. This CDR3 has 16 residues. Germline V gives CDR1 MNHEY, CDR2 SVGAGI. The CDR3 sequence is CASSYVGTSYRNEQYF. DNA for the CDR3: TGTGCCAGCAGTTACGTAGGAACTAGTTACCGGAACGAGCAGTACTTC.

V usage is TRBV5-1 and J usage is TRBJ1-3, with D tentatively TRBD1 (5 bases). Germline V gene data show CDR1 as SGHRS and CDR2 as YFSETQ. Trimming shortened V by 3 bases and J by 0 bases, and 10 bases separated the two germline ends. The CDR3 sequence is 15 residues long. The CDR3 spells CASSSGHDSGNTIYF. In DNA, the CDR3 is TGCGCCAGCAGCTCCGGACACGACTCTGGAAACACCATATATTTT.

The V gene is TRBV6-5, the J gene TRBJ1-4; possible D gene TRBD1, 5 bases. V lost 4 bases and J 13 bases, leaving 16 bases between the germline ends. CDR3 length equals 13 residues. The germline gives CDR1 MNHEY, CDR2 SVGAGI. CDR3 residues: CASSSPGTRRLFF. The CDR3 nucleotides are TGTGCCAGCAGTTCCCCCGGGACTCGACGACTGTTTTTT.

This clone has only one observation. The chain carries TRBV10-3 and TRBJ2-7; maybe TRBD2 (5 bases). Between the trimmed V and J ends, which lost 0 bases and 3 bases, there was a span of 18 bases. CDR3 length: 17 residues. Germline lookup yields CDR1 ENHRY and CDR2 SYGVKD. The CDR3 DNA reads TGTGCCATCAGTGAGTCCTCGCCCGTCTCCGCGGGCTACGAGCAGTACTTC. Translating it yields CAISESSPVSAGYEQYF.

The CDR3 protein is CASRADRGPWETQYF. The CDR3 DNA reads TGTGCCAGCAGGGCCGACAGGGGACCTTGGGAGACCCAGTACTTC. The chain recombines TRBV6-5 with TRBJ2-5; 8 nucleotides line up with TRBD1. V trimming: 6 bases; J trimming: 5 bases; junction bases outside the gene matches: 11. Germline values: CDR1 MNHEY, CDR2 SVGAGI. The CDR3 sequence is 15 residues long.

The chain carries TRBV7-9 and TRBJ2-3; no definite D call. The CDR3 contains 14 residues. The V end lost 5 bases, the J end lost 4 bases, and 13 bases lay between the germline ends. CDR1 is SEHNR and CDR2 is FQNEAQ in the germline V gene (reference sequence). CDR3 loop: CASSRRNGPDTQYF. The CDR3 DNA reads as TGTGCCAGCAGCCGCAGGAACGGTCCAGATACGCAGTATTTT. The whole variable domain, remainder taken from reference TRBV7-9 and TRBJ2-3, is DTGVSQNPRHKITKRGQNVTFRCDPISEHNRLYWYRQTLGQGPEFLTYFQNEAQLEKSRLLSDRFSAERPKGSFSTLEIQRTEQGDSAMYLCASSRRNGPDTQYFGPGTRLTVL.

The chain links TRBV28 to TRBJ1-6; no definite D call. Trimming shortened V by 5 bases and J by 8 bases, and 7 bases separated the two germline ends. Germline CDR1 and CDR2: MDHEN and SYDVKM. The CDR3 length is 12 residues. CDR3: CASSPPYSPLHF. DNA of the CDR3: TGTGCCAGCAGTCCCCCGTATTCACCCCTCCACTTT.